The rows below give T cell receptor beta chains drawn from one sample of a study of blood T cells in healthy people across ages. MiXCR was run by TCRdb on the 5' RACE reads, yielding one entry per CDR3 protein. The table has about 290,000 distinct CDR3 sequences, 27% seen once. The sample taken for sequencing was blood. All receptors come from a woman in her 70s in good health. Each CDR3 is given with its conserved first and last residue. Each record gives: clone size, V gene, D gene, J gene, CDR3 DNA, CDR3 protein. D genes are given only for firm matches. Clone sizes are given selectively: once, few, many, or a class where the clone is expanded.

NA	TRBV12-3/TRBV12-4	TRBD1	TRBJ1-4	TGTGCCAGCAACAGACAGGGGAGGAATGAAAAACTGTTTTTT	CASNRQGRNEKLFF
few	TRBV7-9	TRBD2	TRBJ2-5	TGTGCCAGCAGCTTATCAACTAGCGGGCATTTCCGAGAAGAGACCCAGTACTTC	CASSLSTSGHFREETQYF
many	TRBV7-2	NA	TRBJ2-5	TGTGCCAGCAGTCCTCAAGAGACCCAGTACTTC	CASSPQETQYF
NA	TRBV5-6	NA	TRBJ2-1	TGTGCCAGCAGCCCGGGCCAGGGGGGTAGTGAGCAGTTCTTC	CASSPGQGGSEQFF
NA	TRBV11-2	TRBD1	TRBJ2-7	TGTGCCAGCAGCAAGACAGGGATAGAATACGAGCAGTACTTC	CASSKTGIEYEQYF
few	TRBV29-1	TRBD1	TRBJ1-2	TGCAGCGTTGGTGACAGGGGGGCAAGGTATGGCTACACCTTC	CSVGDRGARYGYTF
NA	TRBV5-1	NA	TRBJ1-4	TGCGCCGGCAGGGCGGAGATAGGGGATGAAAAACTGTTTTTT	CAGRAEIGDEKLFF
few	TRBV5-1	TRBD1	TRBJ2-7	TGCGCCAGCAGCTTGATGGACAGGGGCTACGAGCAGTACTTC	CASSLMDRGYEQYF
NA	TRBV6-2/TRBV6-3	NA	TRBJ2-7	TGTGCCAGCCGGAAGGCCGGGACTGCCTACTACGAGCAGTACTTC	CASRKAGTAYYEQYF
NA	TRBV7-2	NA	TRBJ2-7	TGTGCCAGCAGCTTCACTGGAATTTACGAGCAGTACTTC	CASSFTGIYEQYF
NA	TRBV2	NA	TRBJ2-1	TGTGCCAGCAGTGGTGGCTCTGGTAATGAGCAGTTCTTC	CASSGGSGNEQFF
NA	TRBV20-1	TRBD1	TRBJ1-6	TGCAGTGCTCCATCTTTACAGGGGCGGAATTCACCCCTCCACTTT	CSAPSLQGRNSPLHF
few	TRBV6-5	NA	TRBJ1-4	TGTGCCAGCAGAACGGGGGGGGAGTCTGAAAAACTGTTTTTT	CASRTGGESEKLFF
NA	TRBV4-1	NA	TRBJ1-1	TGCGCCAGCAGCCAATTTTCGCGGTTATCGGTGGTGAACACTGAAGCTTTCTTT	CASSQFSRLSVVNTEAFF
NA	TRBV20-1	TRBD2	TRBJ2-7	TGCAGTGCCTTAGCGGGAGAGGTCCACGAGCAGTACTTC	CSALAGEVHEQYF
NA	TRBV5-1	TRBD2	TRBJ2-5	TGCGCCAGCAGCTGGAATGCGGGGGAAGAGACCCAGTACTTC	CASSWNAGEETQYF
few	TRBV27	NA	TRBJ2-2	TGTGCCAGCAGTTTATCGTGGGGCGGGGAGCTGTTTTTT	CASSLSWGGELFF
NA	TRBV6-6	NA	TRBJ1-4	TGTGCCAGCAGTTACAGGGTTTGGGATGAAAAACTGTTTTTT	CASSYRVWDEKLFF
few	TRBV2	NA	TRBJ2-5	TGTGCCAGCAGCGAAGCTACCCCTGGCGACGAGACCCAGTACTTC	CASSEATPGDETQYF
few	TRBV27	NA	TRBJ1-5	TGTGCCAGCAGCGAGAGGGGCGGAAGTCAGCCCCAGCATTTT	CASSERGGSQPQHF
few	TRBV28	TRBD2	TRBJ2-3	TGTGCCAGCACGGGGGGACGGAAATTCACAGATACGCAGTATTTT	CASTGGRKFTDTQYF
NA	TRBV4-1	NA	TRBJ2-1	TGCGCCAGCAGCCAAGATACTGGGAACAATGAGCAGTTCTTC	CASSQDTGNNEQFF
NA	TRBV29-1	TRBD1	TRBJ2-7	TGCAGCGTTGTAGTTGGGACAGGGGGTTCCTACGAGCAGTACTTC	CSVVVGTGGSYEQYF
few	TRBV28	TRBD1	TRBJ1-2	TGTGCCAGCAGTCCGGGACAGGCGAGGGTCTATGGCTACACCTTC	CASSPGQARVYGYTF
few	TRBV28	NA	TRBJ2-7	TGTGCCAGCAGCCCCATGAGGCCATCCTACGAGCAGTACTTC	CASSPMRPSYEQYF
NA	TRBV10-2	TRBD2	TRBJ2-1	TGCGCCAGCAGGCAACAGGGACTAGGGGGAGTTAGAAATGAGCAGTTCTTC	CASRQQGLGGVRNEQFF
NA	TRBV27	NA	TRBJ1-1	TGTGCCAGCAGTCCCCTGGGGTCGATGAACACTGAAGCTTTCTTT	CASSPLGSMNTEAFF
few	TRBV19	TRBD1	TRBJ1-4	TGTGCCAGTAGTGAGACAGGGTCGGCTAATGAAAAACTGTTTTTT	CASSETGSANEKLFF
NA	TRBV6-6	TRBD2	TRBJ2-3	TGTGCCAGCAGTCCCCCGGGTAGCGGGAGAGCTACGCAGTATTTT	CASSPPGSGRATQYF
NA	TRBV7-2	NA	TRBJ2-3	TGTGCCAGCAGCTTATTTCCACTAGCTGGCACAGATACGCAGTATTTT	CASSLFPLAGTDTQYF
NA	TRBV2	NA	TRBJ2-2	TGTGCCAGCAGTGAATACGGAACGAACACCGGGGAGCTGTTTTTT	CASSEYGTNTGELFF
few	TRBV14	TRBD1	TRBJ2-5	TGTGCCAGCAGCCAAAGGGACAGGCAAGAGACCCAGTACTTC	CASSQRDRQETQYF
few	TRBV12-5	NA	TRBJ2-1	TGTGCTAGTGCCCCCTCCGGGACTGGGGACAATGAGCAGTTCTTC	CASAPSGTGDNEQFF
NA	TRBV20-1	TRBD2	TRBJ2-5	TGCAGTGCTAGAGATCCGGCTAGCGGGTACCAAGAGACCCAGTACTTC	CSARDPASGYQETQYF
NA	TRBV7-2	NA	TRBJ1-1	TGTGCCAGCAACTTAGGCCAGGGTTCCACTGAAGCTTTCTTT	CASNLGQGSTEAFF
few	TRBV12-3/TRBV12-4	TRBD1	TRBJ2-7	TGTGCCAGCAGTAGGGACAGCGTTAACTACGAGCAGTACTTC	CASSRDSVNYEQYF
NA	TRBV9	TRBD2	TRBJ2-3	TGTGCCAGCAGCGTGAGTCTAGCGGGAGGATCAGATACGCAGTATTTT	CASSVSLAGGSDTQYF
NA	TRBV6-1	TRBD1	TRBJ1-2	TGTGCCAGCGTACCCGGGACAGGCAACTATGGCTACACCTTC	CASVPGTGNYGYTF
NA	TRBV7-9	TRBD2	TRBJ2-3	TGTGCCAGCAGCTCGGGACTAAATACGCAGTATTTT	CASSSGLNTQYF
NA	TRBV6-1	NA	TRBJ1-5	TGTGCCAGCAGTGACATCTCGGGCAGGGCTAATCAGCCCCAGCATTTT	CASSDISGRANQPQHF
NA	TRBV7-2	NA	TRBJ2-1	TGTGCCAGCAGCTTGAGAAGGGGCGATGAGCAGTTCTTC	CASSLRRGDEQFF
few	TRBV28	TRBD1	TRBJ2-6	TGTGCCAGCAGGCAGGGGGCCTCTGGGGCCAACGTCCTGACTTTC	CASRQGASGANVLTF
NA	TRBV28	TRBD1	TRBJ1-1	TGTGCCAGCAGTCCACAGGGGAGGGAAGCTTTCTTT	CASSPQGREAFF
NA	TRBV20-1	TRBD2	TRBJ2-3	TGCAGTGGGTACTCCGCGGGAGGTACGGCAGATACGCAGTATTTT	CSGYSAGGTADTQYF
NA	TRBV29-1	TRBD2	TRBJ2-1	TGCAGCGTACTAGCGGGAGGAACGGAGCAGTTCTTC	CSVLAGGTEQFF
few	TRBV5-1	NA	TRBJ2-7	TGCGCCAGCAGCACCGCAGCGGAGAGGCTCTACGAGCAGTACTTC	CASSTAAERLYEQYF
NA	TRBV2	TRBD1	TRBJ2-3	TGTGCCAGCAGTCAGGGCCTGGGACAGGGGCTTAGCACAGATACGCAGTATTTT	CASSQGLGQGLSTDTQYF
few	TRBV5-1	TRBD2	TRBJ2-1	TGCGCCAGCAGCTTGACTAGCGGGAGCAATAAGCAGTTCTTC	CASSLTSGSNKQFF
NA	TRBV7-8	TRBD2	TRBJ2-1	TGTGCCAGCAGCCCCCCCCTTCGGACTAGCGGGAGAGGGGAGCAGTTCTTC	CASSPPLRTSGRGEQFF
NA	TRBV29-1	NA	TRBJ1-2	TGCAGCTCGGGACTGGGAATGGAGGGCCACACCTTC	CSSGLGMEGHTF
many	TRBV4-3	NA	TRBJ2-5	TGCGCCAGCAGCCAAGACTTAGAAGAGACCCAGTACTTC	CASSQDLEETQYF
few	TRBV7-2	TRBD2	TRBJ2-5	TGTGCCAGCAGCTTTGCAACGGGAGGAGAAGAGACCCAGTACTTC	CASSFATGGEETQYF
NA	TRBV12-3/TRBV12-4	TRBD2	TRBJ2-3	TGTGCCAGCAGCCGATTTAGCGGGGGGGGCACAGATACGCAGTATTTT	CASSRFSGGGTDTQYF
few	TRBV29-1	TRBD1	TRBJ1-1	TGCAGCGTTGAAGGGCAGGGGGTTCTTGAAGCTTTCTTT	CSVEGQGVLEAFF